These T cell receptor beta chains were read from a single sample in a study of Ad26.COV2.S vaccination and SARS-CoV-2 variants. Data came from immunoSEQ multiplex PCR; TCRdb stores just in-frame clones and leaves some out. Among hundreds of thousands of clones listed, 92% were seen once. The sample consisted of peripheral blood, taken after recovery from COVID-19. Receptor source: a human donor who had recovered from COVID-19. CDR3s include the opening cysteine and the closing phenylalanine or tryptophan. A D gene is named only where the DNA matches it firmly. Part of the rows lack a size; the others show once, few, many or a class for expanded clones.

d_call | clone_size | j_call | v_call | cdr3_aa | cdr3_nt
TRBD1 | NA | TRBJ1-6 | TRBV7-9 | CASSSGGQGNSPLHF | TGTGCCAGCAGCTCAGGTGGACAGGGAAATTCACCCCTCCACTTT
NA | NA | TRBJ1-4 | TRBV9 | CASSVVPEEKLFF | TGTGCCAGCAGCGTAGTACCAGAGGAAAAACTGTTTTTT
TRBD1 | NA | TRBJ1-6 | TRBV5-3 | CARSLVIRDRELNSPLHF | TGTGCCAGAAGCTTGGTAATCCGGGACAGGGAACTTAATTCACCCCTCCACTTT
NA | NA | TRBJ1-2 | TRBV4-1 | CASSQDLGREYGYTF | TGCGCCAGCAGCCAAGATCTGGGCAGGGAATATGGCTACACCTTC
NA | NA | TRBJ2-2 | TRBV3-1/TRBV3-2 | CASSPTVTNTGELFF | TGTGCCAGCAGCCCGACAGTCACGAACACCGGGGAGCTGTTTTTT
NA | few | TRBJ1-1 | TRBV5-1 | CASSLEGANTEAFF | TGCGCCAGCAGCTTGGAAGGTGCGAACACTGAAGCTTTCTTT
TRBD1 | once | TRBJ1-1 | TRBV6-2/TRBV6-3 | CASSYSAGGLNTEAFF | TGTGCCAGCAGTTACTCGGCAGGGGGTCTGAACACTGAAGCTTTCTTT
NA | once | TRBJ1-4 | TRBV15 | CATSEPGTTNEKLFF | TGTGCCACCAGCGAACCCGGGACGACTAATGAAAAACTGTTTTTT
NA | NA | TRBJ1-1 | TRBV14 | CASSRSMNTEAFF | TGTGCCAGCAGCAGGTCAATGAACACTGAAGCTTTCTTT
NA | NA | TRBJ1-4 | TRBV5-1 | CASSLGDATNEKLFF | TGCGCCAGCAGCTTAGGGGATGCAACTAATGAAAAACTGTTTTTT
TRBD1 | NA | TRBJ1-5 | TRBV27 | CASRGTGGGQPQHF | TGTGCCAGCAGAGGAACAGGGGGCGGGCAGCCCCAGCATTTT
TRBD2 | NA | TRBJ2-5 | TRBV6-5 | CASRTLAGEETQYF | TGTGCCAGCAGGACTCTAGCGGGGGAAGAGACCCAGTACTTC
NA | NA | TRBJ2-1 | TRBV7-2 | CASSWGPSYNEQFF | TGTGCCAGCAGCTGGGGACCCTCCTACAATGAGCAGTTCTTC
NA | NA | TRBJ1-2 | TRBV10-3 | CAISESAGSGYTF | TGTGCCATCAGTGAGTCCGCAGGGAGTGGCTACACCTTC
TRBD1 | NA | TRBJ1-1 | TRBV10-3 | CAISELTGTGHLEAFF | TGTGCCATCAGTGAGCTCACTGGGACAGGACACCTTGAAGCTTTCTTT
NA | NA | TRBJ1-1 | TRBV9 | CASSVVPGDTEAFF | TGTGCCAGCAGCGTAGTCCCAGGGGACACTGAAGCTTTCTTT
TRBD1 | once | TRBJ2-3 | TRBV5-8 | CASSQTGTDTQYF | TGTGCCAGCAGCCAGACAGGGACAGATACGCAGTATTTT
TRBD1 | NA | TRBJ1-6 | TRBV13 | CASRIGDRDNSPLHF | TGTGCCAGCAGAATAGGGGACAGGGATAATTCACCCCTCCACTTT
TRBD2 | NA | TRBJ2-1 | TRBV25-1 | CASSDWSGGPYNEQFF | TGTGCCAGCAGTGATTGGAGCGGGGGGCCCTACAATGAGCAGTTCTTC
NA | once | TRBJ1-3 | TRBV6-5 | CASSHTNSGNTIYF | TGTGCCAGCAGCCACACAAACTCTGGAAACACCATATATTTT
NA | NA | TRBJ2-5 | TRBV5-5 | CASSLDSQETQYF | TGTGCCAGCAGCTTGGACAGCCAAGAGACCCAGTACTTC